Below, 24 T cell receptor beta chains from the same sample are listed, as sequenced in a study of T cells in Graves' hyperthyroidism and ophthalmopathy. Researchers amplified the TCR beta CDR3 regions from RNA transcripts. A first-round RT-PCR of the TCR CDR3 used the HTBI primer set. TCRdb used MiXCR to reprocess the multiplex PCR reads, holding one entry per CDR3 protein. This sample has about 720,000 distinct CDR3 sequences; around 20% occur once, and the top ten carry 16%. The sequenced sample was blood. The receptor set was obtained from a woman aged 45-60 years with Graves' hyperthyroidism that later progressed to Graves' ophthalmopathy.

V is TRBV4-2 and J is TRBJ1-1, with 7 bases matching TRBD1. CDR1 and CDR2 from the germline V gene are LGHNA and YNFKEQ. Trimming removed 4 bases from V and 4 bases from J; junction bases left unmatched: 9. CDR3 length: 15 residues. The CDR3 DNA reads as TGTGCCAGCAGCCTACGGGACAGTCTTAGCACTGAAGCTTTCTTT. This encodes CASSLRDSLSTEAFF.

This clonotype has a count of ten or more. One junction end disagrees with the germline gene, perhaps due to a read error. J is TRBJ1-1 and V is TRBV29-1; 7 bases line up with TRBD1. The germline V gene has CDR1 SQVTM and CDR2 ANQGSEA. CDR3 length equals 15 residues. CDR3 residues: CSVEVRQGRNTEAFF. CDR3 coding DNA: TGCAGCGTAGAAGTTAGACAGGGTCGGAACACTGAAGCTTTCTTT.

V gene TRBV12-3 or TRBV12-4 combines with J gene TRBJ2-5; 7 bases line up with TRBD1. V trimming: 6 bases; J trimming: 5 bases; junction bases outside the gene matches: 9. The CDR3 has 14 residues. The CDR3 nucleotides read TGTGCCAGCAGCACAACAGGGGTGGGGGAGACCCAGTACTTC. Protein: CASSTTGVGETQYF.

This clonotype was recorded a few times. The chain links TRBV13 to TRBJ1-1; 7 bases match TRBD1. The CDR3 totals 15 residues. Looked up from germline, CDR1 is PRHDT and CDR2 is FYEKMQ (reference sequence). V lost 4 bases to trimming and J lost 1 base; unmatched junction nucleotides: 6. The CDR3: CASSSWTGKNTEAFF. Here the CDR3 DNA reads TGTGCCAGCAGCTCCTGGACAGGAAAGAACACTGAAGCTTTCTTT.

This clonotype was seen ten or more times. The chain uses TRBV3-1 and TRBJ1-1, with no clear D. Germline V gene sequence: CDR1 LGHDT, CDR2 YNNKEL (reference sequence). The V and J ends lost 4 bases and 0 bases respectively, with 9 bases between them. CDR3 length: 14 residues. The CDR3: CASSRDTVNTEAFF. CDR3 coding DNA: TGTGCCAGCAGCCGAGATACAGTGAACACTGAAGCTTTCTTT.

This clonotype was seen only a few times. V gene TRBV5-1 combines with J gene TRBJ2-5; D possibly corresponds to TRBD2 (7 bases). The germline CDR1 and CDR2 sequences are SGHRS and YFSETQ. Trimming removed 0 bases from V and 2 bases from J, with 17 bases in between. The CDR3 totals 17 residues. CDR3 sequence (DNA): TGCGCCAGCAGCTTGGGGTTGAGGCGGGGGCTACAAGAGACCCAGTACTTC. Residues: CASSLGLRRGLQETQYF.

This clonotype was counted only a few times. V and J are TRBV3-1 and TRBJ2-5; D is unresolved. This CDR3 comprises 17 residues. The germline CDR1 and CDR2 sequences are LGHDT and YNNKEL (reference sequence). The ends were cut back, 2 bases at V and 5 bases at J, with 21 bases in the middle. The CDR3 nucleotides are TGTGCCAGCAGCCAACCGCTAAGTCTGGGATCTATCGAGACCCAGTACTTC. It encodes CASSQPLSLGSIETQYF.

This CDR3 reads CASSWTSGDSYNEQFF. CDR3 nucleotides: TGTGCCAGCAGCTGGACTAGCGGGGACTCCTACAATGAGCAGTTCTTC. The J gene is TRBJ2-1, the V gene TRBV7-9; TRBD2 matches 12 bases. J gave up 0 bases and V 4 bases, and 1 base lay outside the gene matches. Germline V gene sequence: CDR1 SEHNR, CDR2 FQNEAQ (reference sequence). This CDR3 region has 16 residues.

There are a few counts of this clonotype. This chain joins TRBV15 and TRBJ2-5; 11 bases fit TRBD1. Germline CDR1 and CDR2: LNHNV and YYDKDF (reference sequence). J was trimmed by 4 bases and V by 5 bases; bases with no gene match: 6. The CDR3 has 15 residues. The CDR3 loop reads CATSGQGAPGETQYF. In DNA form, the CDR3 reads TGTGCCACCAGCGGACAGGGGGCGCCGGGAGAGACCCAGTACTTC.

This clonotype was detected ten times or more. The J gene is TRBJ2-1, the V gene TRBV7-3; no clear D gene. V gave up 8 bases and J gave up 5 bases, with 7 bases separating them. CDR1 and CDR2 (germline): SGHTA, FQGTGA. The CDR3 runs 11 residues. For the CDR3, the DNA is TGTGCCAGCGGAGTCAACAATGAGCAGTTCTTC. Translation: CASGVNNEQFF.

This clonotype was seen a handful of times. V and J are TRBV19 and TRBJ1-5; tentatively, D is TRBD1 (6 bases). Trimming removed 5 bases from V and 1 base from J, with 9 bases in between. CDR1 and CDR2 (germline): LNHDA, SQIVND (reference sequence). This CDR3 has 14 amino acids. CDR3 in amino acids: CASSSDRSNQPQHF. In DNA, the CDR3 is TGTGCCAGTAGTTCCGACAGGAGCAATCAGCCCCAGCATTTT.

The CDR3 DNA is TGTGCCTGGAGCAGTGGGGGGGCCGCTGGGGATACGCAGTATTTT. It encodes CAWSSGGAAGDTQYF. The J gene is TRBJ2-3, the V gene TRBV30; maybe TRBD2 (7 bases). CDR1 and CDR2 (germline): GTSNPN, SVGIG (reference sequence). This CDR3 is built from 15 residues. V was cut by 3 bases and J by 6 bases, with 19 bases left in between.

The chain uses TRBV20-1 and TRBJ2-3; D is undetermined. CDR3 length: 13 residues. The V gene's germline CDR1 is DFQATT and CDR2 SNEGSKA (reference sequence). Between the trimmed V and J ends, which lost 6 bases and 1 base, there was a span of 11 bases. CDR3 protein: CSAPSVGTDTQYF. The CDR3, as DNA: TGCAGTGCCCCCTCGGTGGGCACAGATACGCAGTATTTT.

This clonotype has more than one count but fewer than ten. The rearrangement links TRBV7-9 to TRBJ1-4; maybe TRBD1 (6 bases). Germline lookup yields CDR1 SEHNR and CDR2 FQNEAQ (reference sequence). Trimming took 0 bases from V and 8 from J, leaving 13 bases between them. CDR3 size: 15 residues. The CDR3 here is CASSLALGGEEKLFF. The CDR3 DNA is TGTGCCAGCAGCTTAGCGCTAGGGGGAGAAGAAAAACTGTTTTTT. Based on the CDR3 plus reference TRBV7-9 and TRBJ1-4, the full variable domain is DTGVSQNPRHKITKRGQNVTFRCDPISEHNRLYWYRQTLGQGPEFLTYFQNEAQLEKSRLLSDRFSAERPKGSFSTLEIQRTEQGDSAMYLCASSLALGGEEKLFFGSGTQLSVL.

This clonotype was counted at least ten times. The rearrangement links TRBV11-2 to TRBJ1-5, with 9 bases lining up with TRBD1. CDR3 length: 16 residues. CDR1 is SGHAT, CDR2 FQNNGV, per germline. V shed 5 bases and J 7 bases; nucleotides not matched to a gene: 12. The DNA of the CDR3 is TGTGCCAGCAGCCCTATGGACAGGGGTAGGTGGCAGCCCCAGCATTTT. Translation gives CASSPMDRGRWQPQHF.

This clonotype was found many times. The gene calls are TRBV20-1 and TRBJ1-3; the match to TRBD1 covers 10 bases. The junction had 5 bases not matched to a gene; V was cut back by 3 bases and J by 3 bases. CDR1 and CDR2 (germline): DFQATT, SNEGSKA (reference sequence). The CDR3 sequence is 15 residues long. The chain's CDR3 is CSARKGQGYGNTIYF. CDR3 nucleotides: TGCAGTGCTAGGAAGGGACAGGGGTATGGAAACACCATATATTTT.

The CDR3 region has the DNA TGTGCCAGTAGGCTCGGATATCTGAACACTGAAGCTTTCTTT. Its translation is CASRLGYLNTEAFF. The chain employs TRBV19 and TRBJ1-1; no firm D call. Germline V gives CDR1 LNHDA, CDR2 SQIVND (reference sequence). With 6 bases removed from V and 0 bases from J, the gap between germline ends came to 11 bases. This CDR3 has 14 amino acids.

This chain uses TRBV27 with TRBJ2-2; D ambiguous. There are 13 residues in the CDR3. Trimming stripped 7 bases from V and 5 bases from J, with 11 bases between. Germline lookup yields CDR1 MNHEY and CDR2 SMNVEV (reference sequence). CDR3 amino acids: CASTLSLTGELFF. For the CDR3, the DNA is TGTGCCAGCACCCTAAGCCTGACCGGGGAGCTGTTTTTT.

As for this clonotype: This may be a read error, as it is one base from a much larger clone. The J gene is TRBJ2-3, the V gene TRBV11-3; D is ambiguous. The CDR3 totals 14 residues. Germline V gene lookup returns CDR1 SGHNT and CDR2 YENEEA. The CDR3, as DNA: TGTGCCGGCAGCGTCGGGCCAAGCACAGATACGCAGTATTTT. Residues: CAGSVGPSTDTQYF. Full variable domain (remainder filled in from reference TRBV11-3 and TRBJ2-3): EAGVVQSPRYKIIEKKQPVAFWCNPISGHNTLYWYLQNLGQGPELLIRYENEEAVDDSQLPKDRFSAERLKGVDSTLKIQPAELGDSAVYLCAGSVGPSTDTQYFGPGTRLTVL.

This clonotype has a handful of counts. The CDR3, as DNA: TGTGCCTGGGTACGTATGGGTGAGTCAGCTTTCTTT. It translates to CAWVRMGESAFF. J is TRBJ1-1 and V is TRBV30; D not resolved. The germline V gene encodes CDR1 GTSNPN and CDR2 SVGIG (reference sequence). V was pared by 5 bases and J by 10 bases, with 17 bases between. This CDR3 comprises 12 residues.

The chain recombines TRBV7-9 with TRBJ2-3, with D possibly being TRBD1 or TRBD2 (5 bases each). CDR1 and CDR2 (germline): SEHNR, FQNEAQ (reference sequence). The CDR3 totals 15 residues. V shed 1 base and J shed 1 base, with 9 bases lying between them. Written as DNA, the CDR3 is TGTGCCAGCAGCTTAGTGATGGGGGGCACAGATACGCAGTATTTT. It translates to CASSLVMGGTDTQYF.

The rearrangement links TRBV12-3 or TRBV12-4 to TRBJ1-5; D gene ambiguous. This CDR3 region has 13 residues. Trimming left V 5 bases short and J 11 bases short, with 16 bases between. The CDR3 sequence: CASSGPNHMAQHF. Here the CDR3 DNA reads TGTGCCAGCAGTGGACCTAACCACATGGCCCAGCATTTT.

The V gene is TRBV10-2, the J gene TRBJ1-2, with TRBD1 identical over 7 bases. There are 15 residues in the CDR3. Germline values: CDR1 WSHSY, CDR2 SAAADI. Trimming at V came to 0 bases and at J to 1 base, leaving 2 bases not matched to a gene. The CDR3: CASSESGDSNYGYTF. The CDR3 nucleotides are TGCGCCAGCAGTGAGTCAGGGGACAGTAACTATGGCTACACCTTC.

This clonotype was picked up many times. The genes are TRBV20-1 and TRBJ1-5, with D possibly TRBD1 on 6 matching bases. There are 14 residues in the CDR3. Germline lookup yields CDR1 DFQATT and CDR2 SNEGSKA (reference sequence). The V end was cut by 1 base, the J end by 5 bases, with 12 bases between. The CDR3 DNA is TGCAGTGCTAGAGCTCCGACAGGATATCAGCCCCAGCATTTT. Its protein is CSARAPTGYQPQHF.